These 7 T cell receptor beta chains were sequenced from one sample in a study of shared clonotypes between healthy human individuals. Method: immunoSEQ multiplex PCR; TCRdb's copy keeps in-frame clones and lacks some. The table shows 2 million to 2.5 million clones, with 80% to 95% occurring only once. Sequencing was done on a sample of naive CD4+ T cells from PBMCs. As to subset: CD45RA+ positively selected. The source of these receptors is a man younger than 35 in good health. Some clones in this sample may be carry-over from other donors' samples.

The chain links TRBV5-6 to TRBJ2-2; D is tentatively TRBD1 or TRBD2 (5 bases each). This CDR3 spans 15 amino acids. Germline values: CDR1 SGHDT, CDR2 YYEEEE. Trimming took 3 bases from V and 0 from J, leaving 9 bases between them. The chain's CDR3 is CASSWGPTNTGELFF. CDR3 sequence (DNA): TGTGCCAGCAGCTGGGGACCCACGAACACCGGGGAGCTGTTTTTT.

V and J are TRBV7-9 and TRBJ2-7, with 11 nucleotides matching TRBD2. Germline lookup yields CDR1 SEHNR and CDR2 FQNEAQ (reference sequence). The trim removed 5 bases at V and 0 bases at J, leaving 0 bases unmatched. CDR3 length: 14 amino acids. The CDR3 loop reads CASSTSGSSYEQYF. In DNA form, the CDR3 reads TGTGCCAGCAGCACTAGCGGGAGCTCCTACGAGCAGTACTTC.

The genes are TRBV29-1 and TRBJ1-2; D remains ambiguous. V was clipped by 7 bases and J by 4 bases, with 10 bases between them. CDR1 and CDR2 from the germline V gene are SQVTM and ANQGSEA. This CDR3 has 11 residues. CDR3 amino acids: CSAAAGYGYTF. In DNA, the CDR3 is TGCAGCGCCGCGGCAGGCTATGGCTACACCTTC.

A note on this clone: The same CDR3 also results from other DNA sequences found in this sample. The V and J genes are TRBV6-5 and TRBJ1-1, with 10 bases that match TRBD1. The CDR3 contains 13 residues. Per germline, CDR1 MNHEY and CDR2 SVGAGI. The V and J ends lost 7 bases and 5 bases, in that order; junction bases with no gene match: 4. The CDR3 coding sequence is TGTGCCAGCACGAGGACAGGGGGAACTGAAGCTTTCTTT. It yields the protein CASTRTGGTEAFF.

The chain uses TRBV5-1 and TRBJ1-1; D is perhaps TRBD1 (5 bases). CDR3 length: 14 amino acids. V was pared by 3 bases and J by 2 bases, with 11 bases between. Per germline, CDR1 SGHRS and CDR2 YFSETQ. CDR3 amino acids: CASSSGDGNTEAFF. The DNA of the CDR3 is TGCGCCAGCAGCTCGGGGGACGGCAACACTGAAGCTTTCTTT.

This sequence joins TRBV7-9 and TRBJ2-6; TRBD2 matches at 14 bases. With 3 bases clipped from V and 4 bases from J, the junction kept 5 bases outside the gene matches. Germline V gene sequence: CDR1 SEHNR, CDR2 FQNEAQ (reference sequence). This CDR3 region has 18 residues. The CDR3 here is CASSLGTSGSSGANVLTF. Written as DNA, the CDR3 is TGTGCCAGCAGCTTGGGGACTAGCGGGAGTTCCGGGGCCAACGTCCTGACTTTC.

For this clone: Relative to the germline gene, one junction end is altered; a read error may explain this. The rearrangement links TRBV28 to TRBJ2-7, with 9 positions matching TRBD1. CDR3 length: 15 amino acids. CDR1 and CDR2 from the germline V gene are MDHEN and SYDVKM. CDR3 region: CASTRGTGYSYEQCF. In DNA form, the CDR3 reads TGTGCCAGCACCCGCGGGACAGGGTACTCCTACGAGCAGTGCTTC.